Below are 22 T cell receptor beta chains sequenced from a single sample in a study of cytomegalovirus exposure and HLA in healthy donors. A multiplex PCR was run with 60 Vbeta primers and 13 Jbeta primers. Assay used: immunoSEQ multiplex PCR; TCRdb lists only in-frame clones, some missing. The table shows 110,000 to 150,000 clones, with less than 85% occurring only once. Specimen: PBMCs. These receptors all come from a man aged 18 to 29 in good health and CMV-seropositive.

For this clone: At one of its ends the junction is not consistent with the germline gene, which may arise from a read error. Other DNA sequences from this sample encode an identical CDR3 as well. This chain links TRBV5-1 with TRBJ1-2; 9 bases are a match to TRBD1. This CDR3 contains 12 residues. Germline values: CDR1 SGHRS, CDR2 YFSETQ. CDR3 region: CASSGQGNGYTF. The CDR3 DNA follows: TGTGCCAGCAGCGGACAGGGGAACGGCTACACCTTC.

The rearrangement links TRBV5-1 to TRBJ2-7; TRBD2 agrees at 8 bases. With 3 bases clipped from V and 2 bases from J, the junction kept 10 bases outside the gene matches. Germline V gene data show CDR1 as SGHRS and CDR2 as YFSETQ. This CDR3 contains 16 residues. CDR3 in amino acids: CASSWGAGTSTYEQYF. In DNA, the CDR3 is TGCGCCAGCAGCTGGGGTGCCGGGACTAGTACCTACGAGCAGTACTTC.

Ten or more counts support this clone. The chain carries TRBV18 and TRBJ2-2; D call uncertain. Trimming stripped 4 bases from V and 3 bases from J, with 6 bases between. Germline CDR1 KGHSH, CDR2 LQKENI. The CDR3 length is 13 residues. The CDR3 nucleotides are TGTGCCAGCTCACGGGCAGACACCGGGGAGCTGTTTTTT. This gives the protein CASSRADTGELFF.

The V and J genes are TRBV29-1 and TRBJ2-3; 8 bases are a match to TRBD1. Trimming at V came to 2 bases and at J to 6 bases, leaving 1 base not matched to a gene. This CDR3 is 12 amino acids long. The germline V gene encodes CDR1 SQVTM and CDR2 ANQGSEA. The CDR3 DNA reads TGCAGCGTTGAACAGGGGGCGGATACGCAGTATTTT. It yields the protein CSVEQGADTQYF.

In DNA, the CDR3 is TGTGCCAGCAGCTTGGGGCTAGGTGAAAAACTGTTTTTT. It codes for CASSLGLGEKLFF. This chain connects TRBV5-4 to TRBJ1-4; unclear D gene. Germline V lookup: CDR1 SGHNT, CDR2 YYREEE (reference sequence). Trimming shortened V by 0 bases and J by 7 bases, and 7 bases separated the two germline ends. The CDR3 totals 13 residues.

V gene TRBV29-1 combines with J gene TRBJ1-1; tentatively, D is TRBD1 (5 bases). The germline V gene encodes CDR1 SQVTM and CDR2 ANQGSEA. This CDR3 has 13 amino acids. Trimming took 6 bases from V and 3 from J, leaving 14 bases between them. CDR3 sequence reads: CSVSRGEDTEAFF. The CDR3 region has the DNA TGCAGCGTCTCCCGAGGGGAGGACACTGAAGCTTTCTTT.

The CDR3 loop reads CATSRTGTGNTIYF. The CDR3 DNA reads as TGTGCCACCAGCAGAACAGGGACTGGAAACACCATATATTTT. J is TRBJ1-3 and V is TRBV15; TRBD1 might be the D (6 bases). CDR3 size: 14 residues. Trimming cost V 2 bases and J 2 bases, with 7 bases left between them. The germline CDR1 and CDR2 sequences are LNHNV and YYDKDF (reference sequence). The full variable domain, in which reference TRBV15 and TRBJ1-3 provide the parts outside the CDR3, is DAMVIQNPRYQVTQFGKPVTLSCSQTLNHNVMYWYQQKSSQAPKLLFHYYDKDFNNEADTPDNFQSRRPNTSFCFLDIRSPGLGDTAMYLCATSRTGTGNTIYFGEGSWLTVV.

The chain combines TRBV19 with TRBJ2-3, with 8 bases aligning to TRBD2. CDR1 LNHDA and CDR2 SQIVND come from the germline V gene (reference sequence). After removal of 3 bases from V and 2 bases from J, the junction contained 4 bases not matched to a gene. The CDR3 totals 15 residues. Here the CDR3 reads CASSILRGDTDTQYF. CDR3 DNA sequence: TGTGCCAGTAGTATCTTGCGGGGGGACACAGATACGCAGTATTTT.

Only a few counts were recorded for this clone. This chain joins TRBV11-2 and TRBJ2-5, with TRBD2 identical over 9 bases. The J segment lost 0 bases and the V segment lost 4 bases, leaving 6 bases of the junction unmatched. The germline CDR1 and CDR2 sequences are SGHAT and FQNNGV. The CDR3 has 16 residues. CDR3 residues: CASSWGLAGYQETQYF. The CDR3 nucleotides read TGTGCCAGCAGCTGGGGGCTAGCGGGGTACCAAGAGACCCAGTACTTC. The full variable domain, in which reference TRBV11-2 and TRBJ2-5 provide the parts outside the CDR3, is EAGVAQSPRYKIIEKRQSVAFWCNPISGHATLYWYQQILGQGPKLLIQFQNNGVVDDSQLPKDRFSAERLKGVDSTLKIQPAKLEDSAVYLCASSWGLAGYQETQYFGPGTRLLVL.

This clone came up a few times. This chain connects TRBV13 to TRBJ2-3; D gene uncertain. The V gene's germline CDR1 is PRHDT and CDR2 FYEKMQ (reference sequence). The CDR3 is 12 residues long. The V end was cut by 1 base, the J end by 5 bases, with 4 bases between. The CDR3 loop is CASSLVVDTQYF. The CDR3, as DNA: TGTGCCAGCAGCTTAGTCGTAGATACGCAGTATTTT.

V gene TRBV4-2 combines with J gene TRBJ2-7; TRBD1 might be the D (5 bases). The germline V and J ends were trimmed by 4 bases and 1 base, with 17 bases remaining between them. The CDR3 consists of 16 residues. The germline gives CDR1 LGHNA, CDR2 YNFKEQ. The CDR3 bases are TGTGCCAGCAGCCCGCCGGGCCAGGGTTATTCCTACGAGCAGTACTTC. This gives the protein CASSPPGQGYSYEQYF.

This clone was seen only once. The chain joins TRBV9 to TRBJ2-2; D is uncertain. The CDR3 sequence is 14 residues long. V was shortened by 2 bases and J by 9 bases, with 14 bases between the two germline ends. CDR1 and CDR2 from the germline V gene are SGDLS and YYNGEE. CDR3 amino acids: CASSVTAGARELFF. For the CDR3, the DNA is TGTGCCAGCAGCGTTACGGCAGGCGCCCGGGAGCTGTTTTTT.

CDR3 residues: CASSWAPTGASSHKNIQYF. As DNA, the CDR3 is TGTGCCAGCAGTTGGGCGCCCACAGGGGCCTCTAGCCATAAAAACATTCAGTACTTC. This sequence joins TRBV5-6 and TRBJ2-4; the match to TRBD1 covers 7 bases. The CDR3 spans 19 residues. V lost 5 bases and J lost 4; bases outside the gene matches: 21. Per germline, CDR1 SGHDT and CDR2 YYEEEE.

This clone was detected only a few times. The rearrangement uses TRBV19 and TRBJ2-1; 8 bases align to TRBD2. Trimming cost V 4 bases and J 15 bases; bases outside gene matches: 8. The germline V gene has CDR1 LNHDA and CDR2 SQIVND (reference sequence). This CDR3 region has 12 residues. The CDR3 DNA reads TGTGCCAGTAGTAGCCGGGGACTAGGTGCGTTCTTC. Translated, it gives CASSSRGLGAFF. Drawing the rest from reference TRBV19 and TRBJ2-1, the complete variable domain is DGGITQSPKYLFRKEGQNVTLSCEQNLNHDAMYWYRQDPGQGLRLIYYSQIVNDFQKGDIAEGYSVSREKKESFPLTVTSAQKNPTAFYLCASSSRGLGAFFGPGTRLTVL.

This chain connects TRBV21-1 to TRBJ2-6; the D call in the table, TRBD1, was not verified against the DNA. TRBV21-1 is a pseudogene segment. This CDR3 is built from 21 residues. The CDR3 loop reads CASSKGALNRVPSSGANVLTF. The CDR3 nucleotides are TGTGCCAGCAGCAAGGGCGCTCTAAACAGGGTTCCCAGCTCTGGGGCCAACGTCCTGACTTTC.

This clone has more than one count but fewer than ten. This chain connects TRBV18 to TRBJ1-1; TRBD1 aligns across 10 bases. V lost 3 bases to trimming and J lost 11 bases; unmatched junction nucleotides: 3. The CDR3 has 12 residues. Germline V gene lookup returns CDR1 KGHSH and CDR2 LQKENI. CDR3 residues: CASSPTDRGAFF. The CDR3 nucleotides read TGTGCCAGCTCACCGACGGACAGGGGGGCTTTCTTT.

This clone is medium-sized by share. The genes are TRBV19 and TRBJ2-3, with D possibly matching TRBD2 (5 bases). V was shortened by 3 bases and J by 0 bases, with 10 bases between the two germline ends. Germline CDR1 and CDR2: LNHDA and SQIVND (reference sequence). CDR3 length equals 15 residues. The CDR3 DNA is TGTGCCAGTAGTATCGGGCGGACTAGCACAGATACGCAGTATTTT. It codes for CASSIGRTSTDTQYF.

The rearrangement links TRBV4-2 to TRBJ2-5; the match to TRBD2 covers 10 bases. This CDR3 contains 16 residues. The germline CDR1 and CDR2 sequences are LGHNA and YNFKEQ. J was trimmed by 4 bases and V by 0 bases; bases with no gene match: 5. The DNA of the CDR3 is TGTGCCAGCAGCCAAGAGAATAGCGGGGGGCCAGAGACCCAGTACTTC. Protein product: CASSQENSGGPETQYF.

The chain has TRBV28 and TRBJ1-1; D is unresolved. Germline values: CDR1 MDHEN, CDR2 SYDVKM. The CDR3 contains 13 residues. V was pared by 4 bases and J by 1 base, with 7 bases between. CDR3: CASSSPGNTEAFF. The CDR3 region has the DNA TGTGCCAGCAGTTCCCCAGGGAACACTGAAGCTTTCTTT.

The rearrangement joins TRBV18 to TRBJ2-3; a possible D gene is TRBD2 (6 bases). Trimming shortened V by 0 bases and J by 1 base, and 14 bases separated the two germline ends. CDR1 KGHSH and CDR2 LQKENI come from the germline V gene. CDR3 length: 17 residues. Written as DNA, the CDR3 is TGTGCCAGCTCACCACCGGGCGGGGCTCATCGCACAGATACGCAGTATTTT. Its protein is CASSPPGGAHRTDTQYF.

V gene TRBV5-1 combines with J gene TRBJ2-7, with a possible D match to TRBD2 (5 bases). The CDR3 consists of 13 residues. Germline CDR1 reads SGHRS; CDR2 reads YFSETQ. V shed 0 bases and J shed 11 bases, with 15 bases lying between them. This CDR3 is CASSLAGQRAKYF. In nucleotides, the CDR3 is TGCGCCAGCAGCTTGGCCGGGCAGAGGGCCAAGTACTTC.

This chain joins TRBV6-6 and TRBJ1-4, with 10 bases matching TRBD1. From germline, CDR1 is MNHNY and CDR2 SVGAGI (reference sequence). This CDR3 has 15 amino acids. The V segment lost 4 bases and the J segment 7 bases; nucleotides outside the gene matches: 6. The CDR3: CASSSTGGDGEKLFF. CDR3 nucleotides: TGTGCCAGCAGTTCGACAGGGGGCGACGGTGAAAAACTGTTTTTT.